The present T cell receptor (beta chain) was sequenced within a study of cytomegalovirus exposure and HLA in healthy donors (dated by TCRdb to the late 2010s). The study in broad terms: According to an earlier analysis of several hundred of the donors, about 179 million T cells yielded over 90 million unique TCR beta sequences and 276 Gb of sequence data. An early release that covered 500 to 800 HLA-typed donors contained approximately 290 gigabases of sequencing data and 75 million to 100 million unique TCR sequences. Of the roughly 400 genotyped donors, around 81% fell in the genetic ancestry cluster associated with self-reported Caucasian donors. The aim of the study was to test whether cataloging public T cell receptors could identify signatures of past pathogen exposure. The study profiled the T cell repertoires of under 700 subjects by immunosequencing and related them to cytomegalovirus serostatus. In addition to the first cohort of about 650 subjects, a separate validation cohort of approximately 130 different subjects was used. To predict cytomegalovirus infection status, the study brought together high-throughput TCR immunosequencing, statistical association of individual TCRs with disease status, and machine learning. To study patterns of TCR occurrence, a later analysis re-analyzed previously published TCR beta repertoires from just over 650 donors and added high-resolution HLA genotyping. In the later analysis, no new phenotypic data were used to find candidate immune exposures; instead, reliance was placed on TCR beta sequences and their occurrence across donors. In an earlier analysis of several hundred of the donors, high-throughput TCR beta sequencing was used to judge whether each TCR beta V gene segment behaved as functional or pseudogenic. Donor age, sex, ethnicity and CMV serostatus were compiled together with the repertoire data. Genome-wide SNP genotypes for about 65% of the 666 donors were used in a later genetic analysis, which treated that subset as a discovery cohort. Every discovery cohort repertoire had been produced on one sequencing platform. HLA typing included class I and class II loci at four-digit resolution. The number of typed donors differed by locus: about 629-640 for A, B, C, DRB1 and DQB1; approximately 530 for DQA1; around 610 for DPA1; and roughly 490 for DPB1. Because of strong linkage in the cohort, roughly five DR-DQ haplotypes were treated as single units for association and clustering. Across about 380 genotyped donors of the cohort, an average of roughly 250,000 unique TCR beta nucleotide sequences per donor were sequenced, and approximately 17% of those sequences were non-productive.

There are a few counts of this clone. The antigen it recognizes is unknown. Base quality data are lacking; no much larger clone is found one base away. Library preparation used the immunoSEQ multiplex PCR assay. For the multiplex PCR, a mixture combining 60 forward primers for TCR Vbeta segments and 13 reverse primers for TCR Jbeta segments was used. A multiplex PCR assay on genomic DNA amplified the CDR3 region of rearranged TCR beta genes. The amplified TCR beta libraries were sequenced on the Illumina HiSeq System as 87-base-pair reads. The study's processing was this. In a later analysis, some 80 million unique TCR beta chains were counted across the 690 or so repertoires, and around 10 million of these chains were shared by at least two donors. To remove PCR and sequencing errors, raw reads were error-corrected and collapsed into unique sequences using a nearest-neighbor algorithm that merged closely related sequences. CDR3 sequences were aligned to IMGT reference sequences to assign V, D and J gene segments. Each retained sequence needed at least a six-nucleotide match to both a V gene segment and a J gene segment. A rearrangement was called productive if the CDR3 had no stop codons and remained in frame with V and J, and every other rearrangement was called non-productive. CDR3 was defined by IMGT convention, running from the second conserved V-encoded cysteine to the conserved J-encoded phenylalanine. In an earlier analysis of around 640 of the donors, sequences lacking an unambiguous match to a single V gene segment were excluded. An earlier analysis of several hundred of the donors called V segments functional above 56.7% productive rearrangements and segregating when the between-donor standard deviation exceeded 5%. To diagnose cytomegalovirus status from the catalog of TCR beta chain sequences, a statistical classification framework was built. A later analysis assigned V and J genes by comparing TCR nucleotide sequences with IMGT/GENE-DB human TR gene sequences. In a later analysis, CDR3 sequences and most-parsimonious VDJ recombination scenarios were assigned using the TCRdist pipeline. In a later analysis, each TCR beta chain was defined by its CDR3 amino acid sequence together with its V-gene family, and reads without a unique V-gene family were excluded. As a way to deal with suspected cross-contamination and a sequencing artifact, a later analysis dropped 450 to 600 nucleotide sequences that were highly shared and had low generation probability. A later analysis calculated a clonal expansion index for each public chain from normalized within-repertoire ranks of inferred template counts. Generation probabilities in a later analysis came from a VDJ recombination model fitted to out-of-frame rearrangements, and those results were checked against IGoR. A later analysis scored TCR-TCR, TCR-HLA and TCR-CMV co-occurrence with hypergeometric tests, applying a repertoire-size bias correction to TCR pairs. In a later analysis, false discovery rates were estimated by permuting HLA or CMV assignments 20 times. In a later analysis, co-occurring TCRs were grouped using DBSCAN, and TCRdist sequence similarity was added for clustering within HLA-allele-positive subsets. Repertoires with fewer than 30,000 or more than 120,000 public chains were left out of co-occurrence clustering, as were four to six repertoires with anomalous nucleotide sharing. TCRdb carries this immuneACCESS record with in-frame sequences only. Its versions omit some clonotypes, under half of them owing to an unresolved V gene in the studies checked, with the rest unexplained. D and trimming come from the DNA, and the V and J calls and clone size come from that table. This sample is represented by approximately 180,000 clones; roughly 13% of them were singletons. Jointly, the top ten make up 7.8% of the sample.

The investigation overall reported the following: Because counts were too low, roughly 16 rarely observed V segments, including chromosome 9 orphons, were left out of the earlier analysis of 587 of the donors. Correlated functional status among segregating V segments might be attributable to linkage disequilibrium, but an unknown experimental factor could not be ruled out. According to a later genetic analysis, donors in an Asian-associated ancestry cluster had fewer N-insertions in productive TCRs than the approximately 700-donor mean. In a later analysis, TCR association rates were found to vary across HLA loci, with the most associated TCRs seen for DRB1 alleles and the fewest for HLA-C alleles. A later analysis reported that several top co-occurrence clusters appeared linked to parvovirus B19, influenza, CMV and Epstein-Barr virus. A further reported finding was that TCR beta sequences accurately predicted the HLA-A and HLA-B alleles for most subjects in the first cohort. Some IMGT-functional V segments, including TRBV6-2 and TRBV6-3, could not be told apart with the 87-base-pair reads, so those segments were excluded. It was suggested by the authors that the approach could potentially be generalized to other disease states and immunological phenotypes. When HLA alleles, especially DR and DQ, strongly co-occurred, TCR associations were difficult to assign to individual alleles. A few of the identified cytomegalovirus-associated TCR beta chains were confirmed in vitro to be specific for cytomegalovirus antigens. Most CMV-associated TCR beta chains appeared to be HLA-restricted in a later analysis, and the HLA associations seemed to be driven largely by CMV exposure. The presence/absence analyses assumed that sequencing depth was roughly uniform across donors, and that assumption may not be true. In an earlier analysis of approximately 590 of the donors, most TCR beta V segments appeared in productive rearrangements about 87% or about 30% of the time, broadly matching IMGT annotations. While some public TCRs were present in many individuals, most TCR sequences turned up only very rarely across donors. A later analysis found that HLA-associated TCR beta chains were more clonally expanded and had lower generation probabilities than equally common non-associated chains. The study listed approximately 150 TCR beta chains as associated with cytomegalovirus. An association between a missense DCLRE1C variant and V-gene and J-gene trimming of TCR beta chains was found in a later genetic analysis and replicated in an independent cohort. A cluster of highly shared sequence variants was judged likely to represent a technical artifact of the sequencing pipeline. CMV serostatus was the only immune exposure information available for the cohort. Because some donors lacked HLA typing at each locus, the association tests relied only on the typed subset. Cytomegalovirus status was reported to be diagnosed by the classifier with high specificity and sensitivity in both the original and validation cohorts. The cohort was sequenced for TCR beta chains only, and without alpha or paired-chain data the features that could be detected were limited. At a false discovery rate of 0.05, a later analysis linked 16,951 TCR beta sequences to specific HLA alleles.

The cohort comprised more than 550 healthy bone marrow donors. Cohort members were all nominally healthy when sampled, although unrecorded immune exposures were likely present. The donor was CMV seropositive and belonged to the group of 250 to 350 seropositive cohort members. A peripheral blood sample was collected from each donor, and TCR beta sequencing was performed on peripheral blood mononuclear cells. Genomic DNA was extracted from the blood cell samples with the Qiagen DNeasy Blood Extraction Kit. The trim is 5 bases for V and 8 bases for J, with a gap of 12 bases between the germline ends. Taken from cysteine to phenylalanine, the CDR3 has 12 residues. Left in the record is the CDR3 DNA by itself, 36 bases read in frame from the first base. According to the germline V gene, CDR1 reads MNHEY and CDR2 reads SVGAGI.

The sequenced material came from PBMCs. The receptor was isolated from a man aged 50-60 years in good health and CMV-seropositive. The receptor chain draws on TRBV6-5 and TRBJ1-2; the D gene cannot be resolved reliably. The DNA sequence is TGTGCCAGCAGTCGAGGCGGGGAAGGCTACACCTTC. It specifies CASSRGGEGYTF.